These 17 T cell receptor beta chains were all obtained from the same sample, sequenced in a study of blood T cell repertoires in COVID-19. Method: immunoSEQ multiplex PCR; TCRdb's copy keeps in-frame clones and lacks some. The sample includes around 190,000 clones, 75% to 85% seen only once; the top ten take less than 15%. Input material: peripheral blood. The receptor set was obtained from a human donor in a cohort sampled during active COVID-19.

Worth noting for this clone: At the DNA level, this CDR3 is encoded by other sequences in the same sample as well. This rearrangement joins TRBV28 to TRBJ2-7; D is uncertain. The V and J ends lost 3 bases and 3 bases respectively, with 6 bases between them. CDR1 is MDHEN, CDR2 SYDVKM, per germline. The CDR3 runs to 12 residues. CDR3 in amino acids: CASSFSRYEQYF. The CDR3 nucleotides are TGTGCCAGCAGTTTTTCCCGCTACGAGCAGTACTTC.

CDR3 protein: CASSVTPGTDTQYF. The CDR3 DNA follows: TGCGCCAGCAGCGTTACTCCCGGCACAGATACGCAGTATTTT. This chain uses TRBV5-1 with TRBJ2-3, with no clear D. CDR1 SGHRS and CDR2 YFSETQ come from the germline V gene. The V end was cut by 4 bases, the J end by 1 base, with 10 bases between. This CDR3 contains 14 residues.

The V and J genes are TRBV27 and TRBJ2-7; weak D call: TRBD2 (5 bases). CDR1 and CDR2 (germline): MNHEY, SMNVEV (reference sequence). Deletions cut 1 base from V and 3 bases from J, with 13 bases between. The CDR3 runs 15 residues. CDR3 loop: CASSLLGPAGYEQYF. The DNA of the CDR3 is TGTGCCAGCAGTTTATTAGGCCCCGCGGGCTACGAGCAGTACTTC.

This clone was counted a single time. This chain connects TRBV21-1 to TRBJ2-7; the D call in the table, TRBD2, was not verified against the DNA. TRBV21-1 is classified as a pseudogene. The length of the CDR3 is 19 residues. In DNA, the CDR3 is TGTGCCAGCAGCAAACCGCGCCAGGGGGGGACTAGCAGAGCCTACGAGCAGTACTTC. The encoded protein is CASSKPRQGGTSRAYEQYF.

This chain links TRBV2 with TRBJ1-5; TRBD1 might be the D (6 bases). Germline loops: CDR1 SNHLY, CDR2 FYNNEI. The CDR3 has 19 amino acids. The V end was cut by 3 bases, the J end by 4 bases, with 25 bases between. For the CDR3, the DNA is TGTGCCAGCAGTGAGGGCAGGGGCCTACGGAAGGTCGGGAATCAGCCCCAGCATTTT. Protein: CASSEGRGLRKVGNQPQHF. The complete variable domain, with remaining parts taken from reference TRBV2 and TRBJ1-5, reads EPEVTQTPSHQVTQMGQEVILRCVPISNHLYFYWYRQILGQKVEFLVSFYNNEISEKSEIFDDQFSVERPDGSNFTLKIRSTKLEDSAMYFCASSEGRGLRKVGNQPQHFGDGTRLSIL.

The rearrangement joins TRBV28 to TRBJ2-7; 12 nucleotides line up with TRBD1. Germline lookup yields CDR1 MDHEN and CDR2 SYDVKM. The CDR3 totals 15 residues. J gave up 4 bases and V 5 bases, and 6 bases lay outside the gene matches. The CDR3: CASSPGTGGRYEQYF. CDR3 DNA sequence: TGTGCCAGCAGTCCCGGGACAGGGGGCAGGTACGAGCAGTACTTC. Together with reference TRBV28 and TRBJ2-7, the CDR3 gives the full variable domain: DVKVTQSSRYLVKRTGEKVFLECVQDMDHENMFWYRQDPGLGLRLIYFSYDVKMKEKGDIPEGYSVSREKKERFSLILESASTNQTSMYLCASSPGTGGRYEQYFGPGTRLTVT.

This chain uses TRBV4-1 with TRBJ2-5; 10 bases match TRBD2. The V segment lost 1 base and the J segment 5 bases; nucleotides outside the gene matches: 4. The CDR3 loop spans 15 amino acids. From germline, CDR1 is MGHRA and CDR2 YSYEKL. In nucleotides, the CDR3 is TGCGCCAGCAGCCAAGTTACTAGCGGGACTGAGACCCAGTACTTC. It yields the protein CASSQVTSGTETQYF.

V and J are TRBV5-1 and TRBJ2-6, with 9 nucleotides matching TRBD2. With V trimmed by 0 bases and J by 0 bases, 4 bases remained unmatched. The V gene's germline CDR1 is SGHRS and CDR2 YFSETQ. The CDR3 is 18 residues long. The CDR3 region is CASSLGASGTSGANVLTF. The DNA of the CDR3 is TGCGCCAGCAGCTTGGGGGCTAGCGGGACCTCTGGGGCCAACGTCCTGACTTTC.

The chain links TRBV6-2 or TRBV6-3 to TRBJ2-7; 7 nucleotides match TRBD2. This CDR3 is 12 amino acids long. The J segment lost 3 bases and the V segment lost 10 bases, leaving 6 bases of the junction unmatched. Per germline, CDR1 MNHEY and CDR2 SVGEGT. Written as DNA, the CDR3 is TGTGCCACCAGCGGCGGGGGCTACGAGCAGTACTTC. Its protein product is CATSGGGYEQYF.

This sequence joins TRBV4-1 and TRBJ2-7; TRBD2 matches 12 bases. Trimming removed 1 base from V and 4 bases from J; junction bases left unmatched: 2. This CDR3 has 15 amino acids. CDR1 and CDR2 from the germline V gene are MGHRA and YSYEKL. The CDR3 is CASSQAGTSGYEQYF. DNA of the CDR3: TGCGCCAGCAGCCAAGCTGGGACTAGCGGGTACGAGCAGTACTTC.

The rearrangement joins TRBV11-2 to TRBJ2-5, with 8 bases identical to TRBD1. The germline V gene has CDR1 SGHAT and CDR2 FQNNGV. The CDR3 spans 16 residues. The J segment lost 5 bases and the V segment lost 1 base, leaving 9 bases of the junction unmatched. The DNA for the CDR3 is TGTGCCAGCAGCTTAGGGATGGACAGGGTGAGGGAGACCCAGTACTTC. It encodes CASSLGMDRVRETQYF. Full variable domain (rest looked up from reference TRBV11-2 and TRBJ2-5): EAGVAQSPRYKIIEKRQSVAFWCNPISGHATLYWYQQILGQGPKLLIQFQNNGVVDDSQLPKDRFSAERLKGVDSTLKIQPAKLEDSAVYLCASSLGMDRVRETQYFGPGTRLLVL.

The chain recombines TRBV18 with TRBJ2-3; 11 bases are shared with TRBD2. There are 16 residues in the CDR3. Germline CDR1 KGHSH, CDR2 LQKENI. The V gene end was trimmed by 6 bases and the J gene end by 4 bases; junction bases not matched to a gene: 9. Written as DNA, the CDR3 is TGTGCCAGCTCTCGAGTAGCGGGAGGGCCGTCAGATACGCAGTATTTT. Residues: CASSRVAGGPSDTQYF.

The V call is TRBV5-1, the J call TRBJ2-3; 7 bases agree with TRBD1. The germline V gene has CDR1 SGHRS and CDR2 YFSETQ. The V and J ends lost 4 bases and 2 bases, in that order; junction bases with no gene match: 4. CDR3 length: 14 amino acids. CDR3 coding DNA: TGCGCCAGCAGCCCGGGACAGCCCACAGATACGCAGTATTTT. This sequence encodes CASSPGQPTDTQYF.

This chain joins TRBV7-6 and TRBJ2-1, with D tentatively TRBD2 (6 bases). Trimming left V 3 bases short and J 6 bases short, with 15 bases between. The CDR3 extends over 15 amino acids. Germline-derived CDR1 and CDR2 are SGHVS and FNYEAQ. For the CDR3, the DNA is TGTGCCAGCAGCTTCCGGGACTCTCCGTTCAATGAGCAGTTCTTC. Residues: CASSFRDSPFNEQFF.

The rearrangement uses TRBV28 and TRBJ2-7; a weak D match, TRBD1 (5 bases). CDR1 and CDR2 (germline): MDHEN, SYDVKM. The V and J ends lost 3 bases and 7 bases respectively, with 13 bases between them. This CDR3 has 13 amino acids. CDR3 in amino acids: CASSFGQGKEQYF. CDR3 bases: TGTGCCAGCAGTTTTGGGCAGGGAAAGGAGCAGTACTTC.

The genes are TRBV7-8 and TRBJ2-1; perhaps TRBD1 as D (6 bases). Germline V gives CDR1 SGHVS, CDR2 FQNEAQ. The CDR3 has 16 amino acids. V lost 0 bases, J lost 3 bases, and 12 bases lay in between. CDR3 bases: TGTGCCAGCAGCTTAGCGGGGCAGGGGTTCTACAATGAGCAGTTCTTC. This encodes CASSLAGQGFYNEQFF. Complete variable domain (other parts from reference TRBV7-8 and TRBJ2-1): GAGVSQSPRYKVAKRGQDVALRCDPISGHVSLFWYQQALGQGPEFLTYFQNEAQLDKSGLPSDRFFAERPEGSVSTLKIQRTQQEDSAVYLCASSLAGQGFYNEQFFGPGTRLTVL.

V gene TRBV5-6 combines with J gene TRBJ1-4, with 10 bases lining up with TRBD1. Germline values: CDR1 SGHDT, CDR2 YYEEEE. The CDR3 extends over 15 amino acids. The V gene end was trimmed by 3 bases and the J gene end by 7 bases; junction bases not matched to a gene: 6. CDR3 coding DNA: TGTGCCAGCAGCTCCCCGGGGGACAGGGGTGAAAAACTGTTTTTT. Protein product: CASSSPGDRGEKLFF.